In this sample, the clone carrying this TCR beta chain turned up many times. The target antigen is unknown. These data belong to a study of spatial heterogeneity in lung cancer. Regarding the study as a whole: Tumoral mutation counts were tracked by counts of expanded intratumoral alpha and beta TCRs.

MiXCR, applied by TCRdb to the 5' RACE reads, yields one record per CDR3 protein. The table shows around 23,000 distinct CDR3 sequences, with around 6.6% occurring only once. Time point noted: sample taken at primary tumor resection. This specimen was lung tumor tissue, taken at surgery. The sequence derives from a male donor with early-stage non-small cell lung cancer.

This chain's CDR3 is CASSPFSGAGEQYF. CDR3 sequence (DNA): TGTGCCAGCAGCCCCTTTAGCGGGGCGGGGGAGCAGTACTTC. The rearrangement joins TRBV7-9 to TRBJ2-7, with 8 bases lining up with TRBD2. CDR1 and CDR2 from the germline V gene are SEHNR and FQNEAQ (reference sequence). The CDR3 is 14 amino acids. After removal of 5 bases from V and 7 bases from J, the junction contained 10 bases not matched to a gene.